The rows below give T cell receptor beta chains drawn from one sample of a study of CD8+ T cells in alopecia areata. Some clones are missing from TCRdb's copy, which holds only in-frame ones; the method was immunoSEQ multiplex PCR. This sample has around 140,000 clones, with over 80% found just once. This specimen consisted of CD8+ T cells sorted from blood, obtained at week 0. The receptors stem from a human donor with alopecia areata. The CDR3 runs from the conserved cysteine through the conserved F or W. The D gene is left open where the match is weak. Size values are once, few and many counts, or a class for expanded clones, and some rows have none.

V gene	J gene	D gene	clone size	CDR3 DNA	CDR3 protein
TRBV6-1	TRBJ2-7	.	few	TGTGCCAGCAGTCTCGACACAGTCTACGAGCAGTACTTC	CASSLDTVYEQYF
TRBV27	TRBJ2-7	.	.	TGTGCCAGCAGTTACGGTCTTGTCTACGAGCAGTACTTC	CASSYGLVYEQYF
TRBV6-5	TRBJ2-1	TRBD2	.	TGTGCCAGCAGAAGACTAGCGGGCATCAATGAGCAGTTCTTC	CASRRLAGINEQFF
TRBV10-1	TRBJ2-7	.	.	TGCGCCAGCAGGCCGTCAGGGAAGAGCGAGCAGTACTTC	CASRPSGKSEQYF
TRBV30	TRBJ2-2	.	.	TGTGCCTGGAGTGCATCAACGAACACCGGGGAGCTGTTTTTT	CAWSASTNTGELFF
TRBV30	TRBJ1-2	TRBD1	.	TGTGCCTGGAAATCCGGGACAGACTATGGCTACACCTTC	CAWKSGTDYGYTF
TRBV9	TRBJ2-3	.	.	TGTGCCAGCAGCGTGGGAACAGGGATTTCCGTGGGCACAGATACGCAGTATTTT	CASSVGTGISVGTDTQYF
TRBV4-1	TRBJ1-6	.	.	TGCGCCAGCAGCCAATCCCACCCGCCGGGGCCGTCATATAATTCACCCCTCCACTTT	CASSQSHPPGPSYNSPLHF
TRBV11-2	TRBJ2-7	.	few	TGTGCCAGCAGCCCTTTCACTAAGGGGAACGAGCAGTACTTC	CASSPFTKGNEQYF
TRBV27	TRBJ1-4	TRBD1	.	TGTGCCAGCTTACAGGCGGGACAGGGATTTGAAAAACTGTTTTTT	CASLQAGQGFEKLFF
TRBV6-5	TRBJ2-7	.	.	TGTGCCAGCAGTCCGAACCGGGACGTCTCCTACGAGCAGTACTTC	CASSPNRDVSYEQYF
TRBV2	TRBJ2-2	.	.	TGTGCCAGCAGTGACCCCAGGGCGAACACCGGGGAGCTGTTTTTT	CASSDPRANTGELFF
TRBV29-1	TRBJ1-3	.	.	TGCAGCGTCGCGACCGTGCACTCTGGAAACACCATATATTTT	CSVATVHSGNTIYF
TRBV13	TRBJ2-3	TRBD2	.	TGTGCCAGCAGCTTCAATAGCGGGGATACAGATACGCAGTATTTT	CASSFNSGDTDTQYF
TRBV6-1	TRBJ1-6	.	.	TGTGCCAGCAGTGAGTTGGTAGCCGGGACCTATAATTCACCCCTCCACTTT	CASSELVAGTYNSPLHF
TRBV29-1	TRBJ2-1	.	few	TGCAGCGTTGTTCCGGGAGCCTACAATGAGCAGTTCTTC	CSVVPGAYNEQFF
TRBV5-8	TRBJ2-2	.	.	TGTGCCAGCAGCTCCGGGGAAGGCAACGGGGAGCTGTTTTTT	CASSSGEGNGELFF
TRBV6-5	TRBJ2-1	.	once	TGTGCCAGCAGTCTAGGGGGTTCCTACAATGAGCAGTTCTTC	CASSLGGSYNEQFF
TRBV19	TRBJ2-3	.	.	TGTGCCAGTAGTCAATTGAGCACAGATACGCAGTATTTT	CASSQLSTDTQYF
TRBV7-9	TRBJ2-7	.	few	TGTGCCAGCAGCGCCGACAGGAGCCCCTACGAGCAGTACTTC	CASSADRSPYEQYF
TRBV4-1	TRBJ2-7	TRBD1	once	TGCGCCAGCAGCCTCGACAGGGGCACCTACGAGCAGTACTTC	CASSLDRGTYEQYF
TRBV4-1	TRBJ2-7	TRBD2	.	TGCGCCAGCAGCCCACGGACTAGCGGGGGCTACGAGCAGTACTTC	CASSPRTSGGYEQYF
TRBV27	TRBJ2-7	.	.	TGTGCCAGCAGTTTATCGACAGGTCTCTACGAGCAGTACTTC	CASSLSTGLYEQYF
TRBV29-1	TRBJ1-2	TRBD1	.	TGCAGCGTTGAATGTGACAGGGTGATGCATGGCTACACCTTC	CSVECDRVMHGYTF
TRBV9	TRBJ2-2	.	.	TGTGCCAGCAGCGTAGTTCTATCCGGGGAGCTGTTTTTT	CASSVVLSGELFF
TRBV2	TRBJ2-7	.	.	TGTGCCAGCATAGGGACAAGCTACGAGCAGTACTTC	CASIGTSYEQYF
TRBV27	TRBJ2-3	TRBD1	.	TGTGCCAGCCAAACCCCGACAGGGGATACGCAGTATTTT	CASQTPTGDTQYF
TRBV4-1	TRBJ2-1	TRBD1	.	TGCGCCAGCAGCCAACGAACAGGGGCCCCGGGTAATGAGCAGTTCTTC	CASSQRTGAPGNEQFF
TRBV27	TRBJ1-2	.	.	TGTGCCAGCAGTGGAGGGACGGCAAACTATGGCTACACCTTC	CASSGGTANYGYTF
TRBV9	TRBJ2-3	.	.	TGTGCCAGCAGCCCCCCCGCAGGGCCCCCTTTCGATACGCAGTATTTT	CASSPPAGPPFDTQYF
TRBV6-4	TRBJ1-3	.	.	TGTGCCAGCAGTGACGAGCCTGGAAACACCATATATTTT	CASSDEPGNTIYF
TRBV9	TRBJ2-7	.	.	TGTGCCAGCAGCGTAGCGAGTTCCTACGAGCAGTACTTC	CASSVASSYEQYF